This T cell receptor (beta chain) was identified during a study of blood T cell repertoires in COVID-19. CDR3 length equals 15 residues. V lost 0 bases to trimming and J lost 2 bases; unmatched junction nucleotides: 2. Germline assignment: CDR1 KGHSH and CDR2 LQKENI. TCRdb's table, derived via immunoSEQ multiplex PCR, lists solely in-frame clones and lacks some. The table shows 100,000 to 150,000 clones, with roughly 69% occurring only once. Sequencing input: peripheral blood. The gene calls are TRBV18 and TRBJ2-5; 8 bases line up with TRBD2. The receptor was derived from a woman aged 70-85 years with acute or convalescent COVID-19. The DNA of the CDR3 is TGTGCCAGCTCACCACCGCGCGGGGGGCAAGAGACCCAGTACTTC. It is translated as CASSPPRGGQETQYF.